This T cell receptor beta chain was recovered during a study of CD8 T cells in ankylosing spondylitis. Study-level findings and limits: Prior literature has documented some motif variants in synovial fluid and blood from reactive arthritis. Within ankylosing spondylitis blood, a TCR beta motif made up of roughly eight highly homologous variants appeared to be characteristic.

J gave up 4 bases and V 4 bases, and 11 bases lay outside the gene matches. CDR3 size: 18 residues. CDR1 SGHRS and CDR2 YFSETQ come from the germline V gene. A note on this clonotype: Its antigen remains unidentified.

Libraries of TCR beta came from quantitative 5'-RACE with molecular barcodes. TCRdb called the 5' RACE reads again in MiXCR, with one record for every CDR3 protein. The sample carries a few hundred thousand distinct CDR3 sequences, about 15% recorded once. This sequence was found in a male donor with ankylosing spondylitis. Sequences were obtained from blood, either unsorted or a sorted T cell fraction (not recorded which). This chain connects TRBV5-1 to TRBJ2-1; TRBD2 matches 13 bases. CDR3 in amino acids: CASSIDRTSGGPYNEQFF. The CDR3 DNA sequence: TGCGCCAGCAGCATAGATCGGACTAGCGGGGGCCCTTACAATGAGCAGTTCTTC.